The present T cell receptor (beta chain) was sequenced within a study of T cells in localized non-small cell lung cancer. Turning to this clone: The target antigen is unknown. Its ends do not fully match the called genes, so a read error is possible.

Regarding the study as a whole: Highest T cell clonality was seen in uninvolved adjacent lung, surpassing that measured in tumor. Higher adjacent-lung clonality was associated with shorter survival.

The table came from immunoSEQ multiplex PCR; TCRdb's copy has only in-frame clones and leaves some out. The table shows tens of thousands of clones, with roughly four fifths occurring only once. The sequences come from peripheral blood, collected before any cancer treatment. This TCR derives from a man between 40 and 70 years old with stage I lung adenocarcinoma.

CDR3 amino acids: CASSGPPQDERYF. CDR3 sequence (DNA): TGTGCCAGCAGTGGCCCACCACAGGACGAGCGGTACTTC. V gene TRBV2 combines with J gene TRBJ2-7; a weak D match, TRBD1 (5 bases). The CDR3 has 13 residues. Germline lookup yields CDR1 SNHLY and CDR2 FYNNEI.